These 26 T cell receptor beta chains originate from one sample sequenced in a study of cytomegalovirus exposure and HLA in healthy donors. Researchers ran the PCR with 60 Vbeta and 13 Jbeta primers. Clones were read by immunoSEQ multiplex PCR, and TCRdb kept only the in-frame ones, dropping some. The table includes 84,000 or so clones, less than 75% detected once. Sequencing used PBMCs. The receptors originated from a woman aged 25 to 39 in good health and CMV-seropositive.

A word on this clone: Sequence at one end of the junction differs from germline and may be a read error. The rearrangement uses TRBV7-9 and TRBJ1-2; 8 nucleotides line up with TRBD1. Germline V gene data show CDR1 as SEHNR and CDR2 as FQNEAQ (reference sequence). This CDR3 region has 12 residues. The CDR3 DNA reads TGTTCCAGCAGCCCGGACAGGGATGGCTACACCTTC. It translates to CSSSPDRDGYTF. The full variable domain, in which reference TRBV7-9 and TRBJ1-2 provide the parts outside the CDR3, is DTGVSQNPRHKITKRGQNVTFRCDPISEHNRLYWYRQTLGQGPEFLTYFQNEAQLEKSRLLSDRFSAERPKGSFSTLEIQRTEQGDSAMYLCSSSPDRDGYTFGSGTRLTVV.

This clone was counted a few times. The CDR3 region has the DNA TGTGCCAGCAGTTACTCGCCGCAGGCGTCCTACGAGCAGTACTTC. Residues: CASSYSPQASYEQYF. The V gene is TRBV6-6, the J gene TRBJ2-7, with D hard to call. The CDR3 covers 15 residues. The germline V gene has CDR1 MNHNY and CDR2 SVGAGI (reference sequence). V dropped 0 bases and J dropped 1 base, with 10 bases sitting between them.

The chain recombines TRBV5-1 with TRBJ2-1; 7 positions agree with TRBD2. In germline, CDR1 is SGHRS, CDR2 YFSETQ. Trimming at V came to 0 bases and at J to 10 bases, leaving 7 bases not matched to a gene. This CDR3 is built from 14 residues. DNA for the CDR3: TGCGCCAGCAGCTTGGCGGCGAGCGGGACGGAGCAGTTCTTC. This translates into CASSLAASGTEQFF. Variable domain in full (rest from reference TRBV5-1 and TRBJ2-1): KAGVTQTPRYLIKTRGQQVTLSCSPISGHRSVSWYQQTPGQGLQFLFEYFSETQRNKGNFPGRFSGRQFSNSRSEMNVSTLELGDSALYLCASSLAASGTEQFFGPGTRLTVL.

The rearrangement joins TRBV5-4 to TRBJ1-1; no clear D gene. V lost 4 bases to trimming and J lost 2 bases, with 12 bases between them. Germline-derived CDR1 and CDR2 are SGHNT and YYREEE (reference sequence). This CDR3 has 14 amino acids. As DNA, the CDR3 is TGTGCCAGCAGCCTATTACAGAAAAACACTGAAGCTTTCTTT. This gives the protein CASSLLQKNTEAFF. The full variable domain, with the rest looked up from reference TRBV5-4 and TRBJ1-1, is ETGVTQSPTHLIKTRGQQVTLRCSSQSGHNTVSWYQQALGQGPQFIFQYYREEENGRGNFPPRFSGLQFPNYSSELNVNALELDDSALYLCASSLLQKNTEAFFGQGTRLTVV.

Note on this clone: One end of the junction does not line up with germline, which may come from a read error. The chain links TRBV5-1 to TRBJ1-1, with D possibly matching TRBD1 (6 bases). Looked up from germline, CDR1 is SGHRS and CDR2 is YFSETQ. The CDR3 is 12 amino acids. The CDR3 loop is CASSLDSSEAFF. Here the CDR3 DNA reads TGCGCCAGCAGTTTGGACAGTAGTGAAGCTTTCTTT. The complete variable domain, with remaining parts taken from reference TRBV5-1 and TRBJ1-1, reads KAGVTQTPRYLIKTRGQQVTLSCSPISGHRSVSWYQQTPGQGLQFLFEYFSETQRNKGNFPGRFSGRQFSNSRSEMNVSTLELGDSALYLCASSLDSSEAFFGQGTRLTVV.

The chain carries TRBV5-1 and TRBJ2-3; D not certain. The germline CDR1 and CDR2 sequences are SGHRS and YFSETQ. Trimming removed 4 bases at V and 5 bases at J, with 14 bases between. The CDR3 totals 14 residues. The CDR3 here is CASSPGWAEDTQYF. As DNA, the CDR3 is TGCGCCAGCAGCCCAGGTTGGGCCGAAGATACGCAGTATTTT. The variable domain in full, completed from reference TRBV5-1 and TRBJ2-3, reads KAGVTQTPRYLIKTRGQQVTLSCSPISGHRSVSWYQQTPGQGLQFLFEYFSETQRNKGNFPGRFSGRQFSNSRSEMNVSTLELGDSALYLCASSPGWAEDTQYFGPGTRLTVL.

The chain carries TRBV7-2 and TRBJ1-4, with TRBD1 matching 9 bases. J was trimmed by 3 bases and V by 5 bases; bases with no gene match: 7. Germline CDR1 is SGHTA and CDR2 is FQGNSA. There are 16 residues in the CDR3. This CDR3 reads CASSRSGQGSNEKLFF. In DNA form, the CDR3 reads TGTGCCAGCAGCCGTTCGGGACAGGGCTCTAATGAAAAACTGTTTTTT.

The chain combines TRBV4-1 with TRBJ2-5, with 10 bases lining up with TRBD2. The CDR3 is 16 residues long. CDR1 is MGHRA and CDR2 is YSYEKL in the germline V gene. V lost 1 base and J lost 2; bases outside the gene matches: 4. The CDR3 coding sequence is TGCGCCAGCAGCCAAGGAATAGCGGGGGGACAAGAGACCCAGTACTTC. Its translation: CASSQGIAGGQETQYF.

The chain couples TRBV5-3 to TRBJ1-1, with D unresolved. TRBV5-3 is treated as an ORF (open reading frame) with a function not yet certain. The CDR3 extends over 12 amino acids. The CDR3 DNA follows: TGTTCCAAAAGCCCTGAGGCATACGGAGCTTTCTTT. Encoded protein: CSKSPEAYGAFF.

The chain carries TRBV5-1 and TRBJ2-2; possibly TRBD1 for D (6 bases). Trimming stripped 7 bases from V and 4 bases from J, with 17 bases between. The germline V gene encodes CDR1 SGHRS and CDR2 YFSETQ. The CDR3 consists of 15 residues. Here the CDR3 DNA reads TGCGCCAGCCACGAGACACAGGGCTCCACCGGGGAGCTGTTTTTT. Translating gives CASHETQGSTGELFF. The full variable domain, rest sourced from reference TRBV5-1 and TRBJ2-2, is KAGVTQTPRYLIKTRGQQVTLSCSPISGHRSVSWYQQTPGQGLQFLFEYFSETQRNKGNFPGRFSGRQFSNSRSEMNVSTLELGDSALYLCASHETQGSTGELFFGEGSRLTVL.

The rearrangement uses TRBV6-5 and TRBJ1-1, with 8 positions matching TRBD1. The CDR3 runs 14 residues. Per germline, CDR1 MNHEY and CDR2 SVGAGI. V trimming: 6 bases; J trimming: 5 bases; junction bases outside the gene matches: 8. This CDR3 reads CASRGQALGTEAFF. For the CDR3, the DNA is TGTGCCAGCAGGGGACAGGCCTTGGGGACTGAAGCTTTCTTT.

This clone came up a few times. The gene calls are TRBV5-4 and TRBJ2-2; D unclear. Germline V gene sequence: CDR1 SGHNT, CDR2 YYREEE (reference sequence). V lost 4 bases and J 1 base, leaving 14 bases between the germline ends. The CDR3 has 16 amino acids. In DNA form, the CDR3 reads TGTGCCAGCAGCCCGCCAGCAGGAAAGAACACCGGGGAGCTGTTTTTT. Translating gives CASSPPAGKNTGELFF.

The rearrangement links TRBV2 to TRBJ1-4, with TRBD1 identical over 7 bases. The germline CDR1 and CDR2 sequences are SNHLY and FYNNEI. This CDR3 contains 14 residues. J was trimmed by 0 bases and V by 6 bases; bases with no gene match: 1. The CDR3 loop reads CASRTGSTNEKLFF. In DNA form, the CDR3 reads TGTGCCAGCAGGACAGGGTCAACTAATGAAAAACTGTTTTTT. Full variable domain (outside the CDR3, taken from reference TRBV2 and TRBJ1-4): EPEVTQTPSHQVTQMGQEVILRCVPISNHLYFYWYRQILGQKVEFLVSFYNNEISEKSEIFDDQFSVERPDGSNFTLKIRSTKLEDSAMYFCASRTGSTNEKLFFGSGTQLSVL.

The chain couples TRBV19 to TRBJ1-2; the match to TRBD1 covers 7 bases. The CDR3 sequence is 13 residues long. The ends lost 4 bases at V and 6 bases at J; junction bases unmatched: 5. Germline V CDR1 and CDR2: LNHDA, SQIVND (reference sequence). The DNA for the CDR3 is TGTGCCAGTAGTACGGGACAGAGCCATGGCTACACCTTC. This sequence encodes CASSTGQSHGYTF.

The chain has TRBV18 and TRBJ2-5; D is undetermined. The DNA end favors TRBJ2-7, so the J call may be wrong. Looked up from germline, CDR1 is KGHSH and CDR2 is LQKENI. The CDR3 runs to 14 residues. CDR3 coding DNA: TGTGCCAGCTCACCACCGTACGGTAACTACGAGCAGTACTTC. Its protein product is CASSPPYGNYEQYF.

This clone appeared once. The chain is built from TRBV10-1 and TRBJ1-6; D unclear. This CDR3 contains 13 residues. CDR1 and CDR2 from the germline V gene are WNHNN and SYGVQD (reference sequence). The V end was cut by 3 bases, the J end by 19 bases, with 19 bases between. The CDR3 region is CASSENRGSPKHF. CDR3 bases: TGCGCCAGCAGTGAAAATCGCGGCAGCCCTAAACACTTT.

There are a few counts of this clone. CDR3 protein: CASSLGPQAGVGGNTIYF. The DNA of the CDR3 is TGTGCCAGCAGCTTAGGCCCCCAGGCCGGGGTGGGGGGAAACACCATATATTTT. The rearrangement joins TRBV7-2 to TRBJ1-3; D gene unclear. The germline gives CDR1 SGHTA, CDR2 FQGNSA. Trimming pared 1 base from V and 4 bases from J, leaving 20 bases between. There are 18 residues in the CDR3.

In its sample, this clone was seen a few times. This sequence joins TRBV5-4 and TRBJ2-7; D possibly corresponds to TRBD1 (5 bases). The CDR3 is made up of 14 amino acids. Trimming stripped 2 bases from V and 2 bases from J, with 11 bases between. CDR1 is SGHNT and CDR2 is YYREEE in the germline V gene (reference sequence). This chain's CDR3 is CASSFPGKTYEQYF. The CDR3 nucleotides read TGTGCCAGCAGCTTCCCAGGGAAGACCTACGAGCAGTACTTC.

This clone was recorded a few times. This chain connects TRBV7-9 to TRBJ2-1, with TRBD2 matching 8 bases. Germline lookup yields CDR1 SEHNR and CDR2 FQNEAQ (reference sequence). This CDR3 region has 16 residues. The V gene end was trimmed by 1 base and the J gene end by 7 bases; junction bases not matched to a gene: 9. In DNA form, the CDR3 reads TGTGCCAGCAGCTTAGGTGCAGCGGGGGCCGGGAATGAGCAGTTCTTC. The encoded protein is CASSLGAAGAGNEQFF. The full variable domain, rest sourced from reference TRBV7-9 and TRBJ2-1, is DTGVSQNPRHKITKRGQNVTFRCDPISEHNRLYWYRQTLGQGPEFLTYFQNEAQLEKSRLLSDRFSAERPKGSFSTLEIQRTEQGDSAMYLCASSLGAAGAGNEQFFGPGTRLTVL.

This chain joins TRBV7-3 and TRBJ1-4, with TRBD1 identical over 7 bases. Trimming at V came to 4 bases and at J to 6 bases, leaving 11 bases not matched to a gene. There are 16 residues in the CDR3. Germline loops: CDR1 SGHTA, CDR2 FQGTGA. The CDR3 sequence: CASSSETGDLDEKLFF. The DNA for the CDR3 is TGTGCCAGCAGCTCCGAAACAGGGGATCTCGATGAAAAACTGTTTTTT.

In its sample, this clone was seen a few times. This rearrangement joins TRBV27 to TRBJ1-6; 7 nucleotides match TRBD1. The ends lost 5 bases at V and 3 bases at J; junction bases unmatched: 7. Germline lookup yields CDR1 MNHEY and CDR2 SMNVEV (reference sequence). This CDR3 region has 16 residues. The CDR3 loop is CASSPLRDSYNSPLHF. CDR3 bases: TGTGCCAGCAGTCCCCTCCGGGACAGCTATAATTCACCCCTCCACTTT.

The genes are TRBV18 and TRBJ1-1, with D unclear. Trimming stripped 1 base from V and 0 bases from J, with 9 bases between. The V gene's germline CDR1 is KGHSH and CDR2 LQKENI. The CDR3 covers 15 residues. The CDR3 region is CASSPLPRLNTEAFF. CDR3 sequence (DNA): TGTGCCAGCTCACCACTGCCTCGGTTGAACACTGAAGCTTTCTTT.

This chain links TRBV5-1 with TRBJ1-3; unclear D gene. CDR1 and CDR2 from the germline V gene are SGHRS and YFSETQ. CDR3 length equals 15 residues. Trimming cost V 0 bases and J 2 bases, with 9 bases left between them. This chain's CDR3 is CASSLAAGTGNTIYF. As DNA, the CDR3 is TGCGCCAGCAGCTTGGCCGCGGGAACTGGAAACACCATATATTTT. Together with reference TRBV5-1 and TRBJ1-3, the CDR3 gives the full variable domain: KAGVTQTPRYLIKTRGQQVTLSCSPISGHRSVSWYQQTPGQGLQFLFEYFSETQRNKGNFPGRFSGRQFSNSRSEMNVSTLELGDSALYLCASSLAAGTGNTIYFGEGSWLTVV.

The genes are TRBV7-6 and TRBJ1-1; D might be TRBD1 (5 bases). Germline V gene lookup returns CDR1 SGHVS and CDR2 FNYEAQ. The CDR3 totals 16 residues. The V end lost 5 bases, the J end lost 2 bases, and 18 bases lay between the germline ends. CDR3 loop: CASSKGRGSGNTEAFF. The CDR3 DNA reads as TGTGCCAGCAGCAAGGGAAGGGGATCAGGTAACACTGAAGCTTTCTTT.

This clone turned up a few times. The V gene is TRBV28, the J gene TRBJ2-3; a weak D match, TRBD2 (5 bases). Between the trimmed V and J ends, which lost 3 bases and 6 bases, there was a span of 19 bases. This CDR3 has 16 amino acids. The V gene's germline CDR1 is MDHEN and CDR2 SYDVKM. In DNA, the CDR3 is TGTGCCAGCAGTTTTGGAGGACTTAATCGAGGGGATACGCAGTATTTT. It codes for CASSFGGLNRGDTQYF.

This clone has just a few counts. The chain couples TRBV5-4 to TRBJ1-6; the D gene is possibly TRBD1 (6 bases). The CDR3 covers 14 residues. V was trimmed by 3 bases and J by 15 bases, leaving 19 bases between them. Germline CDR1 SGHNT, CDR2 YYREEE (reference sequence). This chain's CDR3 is CASSWRGAQGDLHF. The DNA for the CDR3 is TGTGCCAGCAGCTGGCGGGGGGCCCAGGGCGACCTCCACTTT.